What follows are 20 T cell receptor beta chains derived from one specimen sequenced in a study of blood T cell repertoires in COVID-19. Profiled with immunoSEQ multiplex PCR; TCRdb holds only in-frame clones, not every one. The data contain about 230,000 clones, 85% to 90% of them singletons. The sample consisted of PBMCs or T cells enriched from blood (not recorded which). The receptors shown here come from a man aged 18-30 years who had recovered from COVID-19.

This chain links TRBV10-3 with TRBJ2-7, with 7 bases fitting TRBD2. The CDR3 sequence is 12 residues long. Germline lookup yields CDR1 ENHRY and CDR2 SYGVKD. Unmatched junction bases numbered 2, after V lost 4 bases and J lost 5 bases. The CDR3 is CAISGRGDEQYF. In nucleotides, the CDR3 is TGTGCCATCAGTGGACGGGGGGACGAGCAGTACTTC.

J is TRBJ1-1 and V is TRBV4-2; weak D call: TRBD1 (5 bases). The CDR3 consists of 14 residues. Per the germline V gene, CDR1 is LGHNA and CDR2 is YNFKEQ. The V gene lost 0 bases and the J gene lost 4 bases, with 9 bases spanning the gap. CDR3: CASSQDQRGTEAFF. The CDR3 nucleotides are TGTGCCAGCAGCCAAGATCAAAGGGGCACTGAAGCTTTCTTT.

The rearrangement joins TRBV18 to TRBJ1-5, with D unclear. Trimming removed 6 bases from V and 3 bases from J, with 12 bases in between. The germline gives CDR1 KGHSH, CDR2 LQKENI. The CDR3 is made up of 14 amino acids. Here the CDR3 DNA reads TGTGCCAGCTCTATGGGCCAGTACAATCAGCCCCAGCATTTT. Protein: CASSMGQYNQPQHF.

This clone was picked up a small number of times. The V call is TRBV7-9, the J call TRBJ1-1; D unclear. CDR1 SEHNR and CDR2 FQNEAQ come from the germline V gene (reference sequence). The germline V and J ends were trimmed by 3 bases and 5 bases, with 19 bases remaining between them. The CDR3 is 16 amino acids. CDR3 sequence (DNA): TGTGCCAGCAGCTTTTTTCTACCGGGGAGGCGGACTGAAGCTTTCTTT. Protein product: CASSFFLPGRRTEAFF.

The rearrangement links TRBV6-5 to TRBJ1-1; TRBD1 is a possible D gene (5 bases). The length of the CDR3 is 12 residues. Trimming left V 6 bases short and J 14 bases short, with 19 bases between. Per the germline V gene, CDR1 is MNHEY and CDR2 is SVGAGI. The CDR3 sequence is CASRYDSNLLFF. The CDR3 nucleotides read TGTGCCAGCAGATATGACAGTAACCTTCTGTTCTTT.

This chain joins TRBV27 and TRBJ1-6; tentative D call: TRBD1 (5 bases). Germline V gives CDR1 MNHEY, CDR2 SMNVEV (reference sequence). Trimming took 2 bases from V and 8 from J, leaving 13 bases between them. The CDR3 contains 15 residues. The DNA of the CDR3 is TGTGCCAGCAGTTTAATTACCAGGGATGATTCACCCCTCCACTTT. Protein: CASSLITRDDSPLHF.

The chain has TRBV30 and TRBJ2-5; TRBD1 agrees at 9 bases. The CDR3 covers 17 residues. The germline V gene encodes CDR1 GTSNPN and CDR2 SVGIG (reference sequence). V shed 6 bases, J shed 6 bases, and the junction held 20 bases outside the gene matches. The CDR3 reads CACHRPGTGTIVKTQYF. CDR3 DNA sequence: TGTGCCTGCCACCGCCCGGGGACAGGGACGATAGTGAAGACCCAGTACTTC.

The CDR3 region has the DNA TGCAGTGCTAGTGGGGACTACGCGGAGGAGACCCAGTACTTC. It codes for CSASGDYAEETQYF. The gene calls are TRBV20-1 and TRBJ2-5; 7 bases line up with TRBD2. The germline CDR1 and CDR2 sequences are DFQATT and SNEGSKA (reference sequence). The V and J ends lost 3 bases and 5 bases, in that order; junction bases with no gene match: 9. CDR3 length: 14 amino acids.

This chain connects TRBV7-8 to TRBJ2-5, with 7 nucleotides matching TRBD1. The ends lost 5 bases at V and 2 bases at J; junction bases unmatched: 8. Germline CDR1 SGHVS, CDR2 FQNEAQ. This CDR3 has 15 amino acids. The CDR3 nucleotides read TGTGCCAGCAGCCCATCTACAGGGGTTCAAGAGACCCAGTACTTC. Its protein product is CASSPSTGVQETQYF.

This clone appeared a single time. The chain is built from TRBV19 and TRBJ2-1; the match to TRBD2 covers 7 bases. The CDR3 totals 15 residues. CDR1 is LNHDA and CDR2 is SQIVND in the germline V gene (reference sequence). Unmatched junction bases numbered 7, after V lost 8 bases and J lost 0 bases. CDR3 sequence (DNA): TGTGCCAGTGACCCGGGCGGGAGCTCCTACAATGAGCAGTTCTTC. The encoded protein is CASDPGGSSYNEQFF. The variable domain in full, with the rest retrieved from reference TRBV19 and TRBJ2-1, is DGGITQSPKYLFRKEGQNVTLSCEQNLNHDAMYWYRQDPGQGLRLIYYSQIVNDFQKGDIAEGYSVSREKKESFPLTVTSAQKNPTAFYLCASDPGGSSYNEQFFGPGTRLTVL.

The chain links TRBV5-8 to TRBJ1-2; D is unresolved. The germline V gene has CDR1 SGHTS and CDR2 YDEGEE. Trimming stripped 0 bases from V and 14 bases from J, with 14 bases between. This CDR3 has 12 residues. The CDR3 DNA is TGTGCCAGCAGCTTGGCCATCCCCACGGAGACCTTC. The encoded protein is CASSLAIPTETF.

J is TRBJ2-2 and V is TRBV28, with a tentative D call TRBD1 (5 bases). CDR1 MDHEN and CDR2 SYDVKM come from the germline V gene. The length of the CDR3 is 15 residues. V lost 2 bases and J 4 bases, leaving 11 bases between the germline ends. DNA of the CDR3: TGTGCCAGCAGTTTAACGCAGGGCGGCACCGGGGAGCTGTTTTTT. It is translated as CASSLTQGGTGELFF.

The CDR3 sequence is CASRGRDSSNEKLFF. The CDR3 region has the DNA TGTGCCAGTAGAGGACGGGACAGCAGTAATGAAAAACTGTTTTTT. The chain has TRBV19 and TRBJ1-4, with 7 bases fitting TRBD1. V gave up 6 bases and J gave up 4 bases; unmatched junction bases: 8. Germline loops: CDR1 LNHDA, CDR2 SQIVND (reference sequence). This CDR3 has 15 residues.

This chain joins TRBV10-3 and TRBJ2-6, with TRBD1 matching over 7 bases. The CDR3 has 17 residues. Germline values: CDR1 ENHRY, CDR2 SYGVKD. Trimming at V came to 3 bases and at J to 1 base, leaving 6 bases not matched to a gene. The CDR3 bases are TGTGCCATCAGTGAAACAGGGGTCAGTTCTGGGGCCAACGTCCTGACTTTC. It is translated as CAISETGVSSGANVLTF.

The CDR3 is CASSSDRDTQYF. The CDR3 region has the DNA TGTGCCAGCAGCTCAGACCGAGATACGCAGTATTTT. The chain is built from TRBV11-2 and TRBJ2-3; no reliable D call. V was cut by 4 bases and J by 5 bases, with 7 bases left in between. The CDR3 is made up of 12 amino acids. Germline V gene lookup returns CDR1 SGHAT and CDR2 FQNNGV.

The J gene is TRBJ2-3, the V gene TRBV11-3; weak D call: TRBD1 (5 bases). The CDR3 is 15 amino acids. CDR1 and CDR2 (germline): SGHNT, YENEEA. V lost 1 base to trimming and J lost 0 bases, with 8 bases between them. In nucleotides, the CDR3 is TGTGCCAGCAGCTTAGTTAGGGGAAGCACAGATACGCAGTATTTT. It codes for CASSLVRGSTDTQYF.

This clone turned up a few times. V usage is TRBV3-1 (or the pseudogene TRBV3-2) and J usage is TRBJ1-6, with TRBD1 identical over 7 bases. With 7 bases clipped from V and 10 bases from J, the junction kept 7 bases outside the gene matches. This CDR3 has 13 amino acids. Germline V gene data show CDR1 as LGHDT and CDR2 as YNNKEL (reference sequence). The CDR3 nucleotides read TGTGCCAGCATTGTAGGGGGCGGATCACCCCTCCACTTT. Translation gives CASIVGGGSPLHF.

The sample holds one count of this clone. Its ends do not fully match the called genes, so a read error is possible. This rearrangement joins TRBV5-1 to TRBJ1-1; a weak D match, TRBD1 (6 bases). This CDR3 comprises 16 residues. The germline gives CDR1 SGHRS, CDR2 YFSETQ. The CDR3, as DNA: TGCGCCAGCAAGCGGGAGGGGGAGGGAAGGAACGCTGAAGCTTTCTTT. Translating it yields CASKREGEGRNAEAFF.

The DNA of the CDR3 is TGTGCCAGCACCCCTGGGGGGGGAGGGGGTTCCTACGAGCAGTACTTC. Protein: CASTPGGGGGSYEQYF. The chain uses TRBV28 and TRBJ2-7; D is perhaps TRBD2 (7 bases). Germline V lookup: CDR1 MDHEN, CDR2 SYDVKM. The CDR3 extends over 16 amino acids. The V end lost 7 bases, the J end lost 1 base, and 20 bases lay between the germline ends.

This rearrangement joins TRBV5-1 to TRBJ2-3, with TRBD1 identical over 10 bases. The CDR3 contains 15 residues. CDR1 is SGHRS and CDR2 is YFSETQ in the germline V gene. V shed 3 bases and J 2 bases; nucleotides not matched to a gene: 3. CDR3 coding DNA: TGCGCCAGCAGCTCTGGACAGGGGGTCACAGATACGCAGTATTTT. Its translation: CASSSGQGVTDTQYF. Combining the CDR3 with reference TRBV5-1 and TRBJ2-3 gives the whole variable domain KAGVTQTPRYLIKTRGQQVTLSCSPISGHRSVSWYQQTPGQGLQFLFEYFSETQRNKGNFPGRFSGRQFSNSRSEMNVSTLELGDSALYLCASSSGQGVTDTQYFGPGTRLTVL.